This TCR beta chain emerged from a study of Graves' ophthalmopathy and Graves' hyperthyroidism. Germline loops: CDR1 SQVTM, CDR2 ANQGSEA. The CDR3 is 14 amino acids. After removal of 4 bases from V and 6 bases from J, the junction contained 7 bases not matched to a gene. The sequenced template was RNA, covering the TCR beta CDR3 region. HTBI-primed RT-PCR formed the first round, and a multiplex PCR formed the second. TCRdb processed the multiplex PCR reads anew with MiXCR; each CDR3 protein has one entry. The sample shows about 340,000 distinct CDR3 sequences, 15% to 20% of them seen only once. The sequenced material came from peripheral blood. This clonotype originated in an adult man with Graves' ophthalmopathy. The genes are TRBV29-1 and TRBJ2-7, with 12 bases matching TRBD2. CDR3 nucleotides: TGCAGCGTTGCTGAGACTAGCGGGAGATCCGAGCAGTACTTC. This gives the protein CSVAETSGRSEQYF.